This TCR beta chain was captured in a study of Ad26.COV2.S vaccination and SARS-CoV-2 variants. Deletions cut 10 bases from V and 3 bases from J, with 18 bases between. CDR3 length: 14 residues. Per the germline V gene, CDR1 is ENHRY and CDR2 is SYGVKD. Data came from immunoSEQ multiplex PCR; TCRdb stores just in-frame clones and leaves some out. The data hold approximately 450,000 clones, with about 93% observed a single time. Treatment denoted: about 20 received Ad26.COV2.S at low or high dose, single or two shots; 5 received placebo; per-sample allocation not given. Repertoires come from day 63 after the first vaccine or placebo injection.

This sequence originates from a person aged 18-65 years who received the Ad26.COV2.S COVID-19 vaccine or a placebo. The chain couples TRBV10-3 to TRBJ2-5; D remains unclear. The starting material was peripheral blood, obtained in a trial of Ad26.COV2.S vaccine versus placebo. CDR3 loop: CATNEDLAKETQYF. CDR3 nucleotide sequence: TGTGCCACCAATGAGGACCTGGCAAAAGAGACCCAGTACTTC.